This TCR beta chain came from a study of glioma-infiltrating T cells after dendritic cell vaccination. Whole-study context: Glioblastoma patients came from Phase I and II dendritic cell vaccination trials.

The primer mix had 60 V beta and 13 J beta primers. The protocol was immunoSEQ multiplex PCR, while the TCRdb copy is restricted to in-frame clones and leaves out a portion. This sample has fewer than 90,000 clones; 80% to 85% occur once, and the top ten carry under 8%. The CDR3 covers 14 residues. Deletions cut 8 bases from V and 0 bases from J, with 15 bases between. Germline V gene lookup returns CDR1 SQVTM and CDR2 ANQGSEA. Time point meaning: after dendritic cell vaccination, including at tumor progression/relapse. Patients had residual fresh-frozen tumor tissue and more than two years of survival data.

The clonotype comes from a human donor with glioblastoma. This material consisted of blood, taken after dendritic cell vaccination. The V call is TRBV29-1, the J call TRBJ2-3; the D gene is possibly TRBD1 (6 bases). The CDR3 is CSSQGLYSTDTQYF. CDR3 nucleotides: TGCAGCTCCCAGGGGCTGTACAGCACAGATACGCAGTATTTT.